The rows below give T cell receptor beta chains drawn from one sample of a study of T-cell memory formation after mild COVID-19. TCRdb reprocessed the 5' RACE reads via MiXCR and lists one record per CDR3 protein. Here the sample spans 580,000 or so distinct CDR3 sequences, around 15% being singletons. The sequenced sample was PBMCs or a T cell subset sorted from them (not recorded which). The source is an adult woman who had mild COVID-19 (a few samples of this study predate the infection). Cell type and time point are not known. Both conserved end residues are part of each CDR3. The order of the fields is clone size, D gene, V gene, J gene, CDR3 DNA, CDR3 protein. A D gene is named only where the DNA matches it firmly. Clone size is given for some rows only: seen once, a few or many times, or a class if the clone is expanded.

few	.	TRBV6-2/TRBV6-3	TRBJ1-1	TGTGCCAGCACTGCCTACAGGGAGTCGACTGAAGCTTTCTTT	CASTAYRESTEAFF
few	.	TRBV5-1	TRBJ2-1	TGCGCCAGCAGCCGAGGGGAGGTCCCCAGCAATGAGCAGTTCTTC	CASSRGEVPSNEQFF
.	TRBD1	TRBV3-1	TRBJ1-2	TGTGCCAGCAGCCCCGGGACAGGGTTTGGCTACACCTTC	CASSPGTGFGYTF
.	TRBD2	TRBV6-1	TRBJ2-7	TGTGCCAGCAGTGTATCGGGGGGTCCCGTCGAGCAGTACTTC	CASSVSGGPVEQYF
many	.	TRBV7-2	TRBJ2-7	TGTGCCAGCAGCTTATACCACGGGACTCGTCACTACGAGCAGTACTTC	CASSLYHGTRHYEQYF
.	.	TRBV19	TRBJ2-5	TGTGCCAGTAGTATGCAGGGGGGGACCCAGTACTTC	CASSMQGGTQYF
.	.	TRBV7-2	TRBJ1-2	TGTGCCAGCAGCTTAGTGACAGGCCCTAACTATGGCTACACCTTC	CASSLVTGPNYGYTF
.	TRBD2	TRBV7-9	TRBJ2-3	TGTGCCAGCAGCTTAGCAGGTTCCGGGAGGGCGACAGATACGCAGTATTTT	CASSLAGSGRATDTQYF
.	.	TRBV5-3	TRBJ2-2	TGTGCCAGAAGCTTGCTACAGGTTTCGGACAGCTCGGGGACCGGGGAGCTGTTTTTT	CARSLLQVSDSSGTGELFF
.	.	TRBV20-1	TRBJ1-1	TGCAGTGCTCCCCGCGACAGGCTAATGAACACTGAAGCTTTCTTT	CSAPRDRLMNTEAFF
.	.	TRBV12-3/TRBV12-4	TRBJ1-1	TGTGCCAGCAGCCCGACAGGCACTATCACTGAAGCTTTCTTT	CASSPTGTITEAFF
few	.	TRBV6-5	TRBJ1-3	TGTGCCAGCAGAGGGGTAATCTCTGGAAACACCATATATTTT	CASRGVISGNTIYF
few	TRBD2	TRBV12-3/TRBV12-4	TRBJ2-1	TGTGCCAGCAGTTGGGGACTAGCGGAACACAATGAGCAGTTCTTC	CASSWGLAEHNEQFF
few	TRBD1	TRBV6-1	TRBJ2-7	TGTGCCAGCACCCTATCAGGGGGACAGGGGTACGAGCAGTACTTC	CASTLSGGQGYEQYF